A selection of T cell receptor beta chains follows, all from one sample in a study of memory CD4+ T cells and cytomegalovirus serostatus. Assay used: immunoSEQ multiplex PCR; TCRdb lists only in-frame clones, some missing. The sample yields roughly 67,000 clones, roughly 76% seen once. Sequenced sample: memory CD4+ T cells from blood. The receptors were sampled from an adult in good health and CMV-seropositive. Each CDR3 is given with its conserved first and last residue. Each record gives: CDR3 length, V gene, CDR3 protein.

length: 14; V: TRBV28; CDR3: CASSLGRERHEQYF
length: 13; V: TRBV27; CDR3: CASSPRTSYEQYF
length: 16; V: TRBV5-1; CDR3: CASAPPLAGNTDTQYF
length: 16; V: TRBV11-3; CDR3: CASSPGGQEPTDTQYF
length: 15; V: TRBV30; CDR3: CAWSPLLPGQSAQHF
length: 13; V: TRBV13; CDR3: CASTGTGGYEQYF
length: 14; V: TRBV6-6; CDR3: CASSYSEGSTEAFF
length: 16; V: TRBV5-1; CDR3: CASSVGLTGMGETQYF
length: 17; V: TRBV6-1; CDR3: CASSVPPGLGYSYEQYF
length: 12; V: TRBV19; CDR3: CASSMDQVEQFF
length: 14; V: TRBV6-1; CDR3: CASSEGGANEKLFF
length: 14; V: TRBV4-1; CDR3: CASSPDRAQETQYF
length: 14; V: TRBV6-5; CDR3: CASRLSQFFAAAFF
length: 13; V: TRBV27; CDR3: CASCVIAGQPQHF
length: 14; V: TRBV5-1; CDR3: CASSLTGESDTQYF
length: 15; V: TRBV7-9; CDR3: CASSLLSSSSETQYF
length: 14; V: TRBV7-2; CDR3: CASSLVTSGSSQFF
length: 15; V: TRBV30; CDR3: CAWSTLGQGGKTQYF
length: 14; V: TRBV10-3; CDR3: CAISESTGPDTQYF
length: 14; V: TRBV6-1; CDR3: CASSGGGASYEQYF
length: 15; V: TRBV5-6; CDR3: CASSLEQGARGPLHF
length: 13; V: TRBV7-9; CDR3: CASSLEGGTEAFF
length: 14; V: TRBV10-1; CDR3: CASSESGAADTQYF
length: 17; V: TRBV28; CDR3: CASSLIGLAGSQETQYF
length: 13; V: TRBV29-1; CDR3: CSVERNSGNTIYF
length: 14; V: TRBV5-1; CDR3: CASSSPSAGDTQYF
length: 15; V: TRBV7-7; CDR3: CASSLRGGSTDTQYF
length: 16; V: TRBV28; CDR3: CASRGTSGAKTYEQYF
length: 13; V: TRBV18; CDR3: CASSRGQGADAFF
length: 14; V: TRBV7-8; CDR3: CASSLFAGGNEAFF
length: 14; V: TRBV11-2; CDR3: CASSLDRVTYEQYF
length: 15; V: TRBV4-1; CDR3: CASSQQEGVNQPQHF
length: 13; V: TRBV27; CDR3: CATKTGGWTEAFF
length: 19; V: TRBV7-3; CDR3: CASSLKASGRASNTGELFF
length: 13; V: TRBV11-2; CDR3: CASSYTVNQPQHF
length: 14; V: TRBV11-2; CDR3: CASSSVQGTTEAFF
length: 16; V: TRBV29-1; CDR3: CSVEVPGQGNYNEQFF
length: 16; V: TRBV9; CDR3: CASSASGGVGWETQYF
length: 15; V: TRBV7-6; CDR3: CASSVGSGLDGELFF
length: 14; V: TRBV11-3; CDR3: CASSAPGRTGELFF
length: 16; V: TRBV27; CDR3: CASSKLAGGVTDTQYF
length: 17; V: TRBV4-2; CDR3: CASSQPGPLAGTDTQYF
length: 14; V: TRBV6-6; CDR3: CASSYRVDFAEAFF
length: 12; V: TRBV15; CDR3: CATSFDRTEAFF
length: 13; V: TRBV2; CDR3: CASIGSGYYGYTF
length: 14; V: TRBV5-1; CDR3: CASSLEAGSSGYTF